Sequencing of this TCR beta chain was carried out in a study of T cells in Graves' hyperthyroidism and ophthalmopathy. Study-level background: Once the initial diagnosis was made, peripheral blood was obtained before any treatment. General study points: Model predictions of ophthalmopathy came a median around 6.5 months before onset. Clonotypes that were expanded in thyroid above 0.001 mostly appeared in blood too.

There were TCR beta CDR3 regions amplified from RNA transcripts. HTBI primers drove first-round RT-PCR of the TCR CDR3. TCRdb used MiXCR to reprocess the multiplex PCR reads, holding one entry per CDR3 protein. The table records around 400,000 distinct CDR3 sequences, about 15% of them present only once. The germline V gene encodes CDR1 SNHLY and CDR2 FYNNEI. This CDR3 has 14 amino acids. This clonotype showed up many times. What it recognizes is unknown. The junction departs from germline at one end; a sequencing error may be responsible. The sequence came from a woman aged 55-69 years with Graves' ophthalmopathy. Input material: blood. V is TRBV2 and J is TRBJ2-7; D call uncertain. CDR3 sequence (DNA): TGTGCCAGCAGTTCAACCCCCGGACCGTACGCGCAGTACTTC. Encoded protein: CASSSTPGPYAQYF.